The 27 T cell receptor beta chains in this list originate from one sample, sequenced in a study of blood T cell repertoires in COVID-19. The repertoire was sequenced with immunoSEQ multiplex PCR; TCRdb's copy has only in-frame clones and lacks some. The data hold a few hundred thousand clones, with approximately 87% observed a single time. Source material: peripheral blood. Source of these receptors: a man aged 55 to 69 with acute or convalescent COVID-19.

This clone came up a few times. The rearrangement links TRBV19 to TRBJ1-2, with D tentatively TRBD1 (6 bases). This CDR3 has 12 amino acids. Looked up from germline, CDR1 is LNHDA and CDR2 is SQIVND (reference sequence). V shed 3 bases and J shed 7 bases, with 9 bases lying between them. CDR3 sequence reads: CASSIRGVGYTF. DNA of the CDR3: TGTGCCAGTAGTATCAGGGGAGTTGGCTACACCTTC.

This chain uses TRBV15 with TRBJ2-1; D might be TRBD2 (5 bases). With 0 bases removed from V and 10 bases from J, the gap between germline ends came to 13 bases. The germline V gene has CDR1 LNHNV and CDR2 YYDKDF (reference sequence). This CDR3 is 14 amino acids long. CDR3 bases: TGTGCCACCAGCAGAGATCTTGGTAGCGAAGAGCAGTTCTTC. This gives the protein CATSRDLGSEEQFF.

In this sample, this clone turned up a few times. The chain uses TRBV25-1 and TRBJ1-5; TRBD1 aligns across 8 bases. V was pared by 4 bases and J by 2 bases, with 1 base of the junction left unmatched. Germline assignment: CDR1 MGHDK and CDR2 SYGVNS. There are 14 residues in the CDR3. This CDR3 is CASSVTGGNQPQHF. CDR3 DNA: TGTGCCAGCAGTGTGACAGGGGGCAATCAGCCCCAGCATTTT.

This sequence joins TRBV6-1 and TRBJ1-4; D not certain. The ends were cut back, 5 bases at V and 7 bases at J, with 8 bases in the middle. The CDR3 covers 12 residues. The V gene's germline CDR1 is MNHNS and CDR2 SASEGT. In DNA form, the CDR3 reads TGTGCCAGCAGTAGCGTTGGTGAAAAACTGTTTTTT. It codes for CASSSVGEKLFF.

The chain combines TRBV30 with TRBJ2-7; D is possibly TRBD1 (5 bases). The CDR3 sequence is 13 residues long. V shed 2 bases and J shed 9 bases, with 17 bases lying between them. The V gene's germline CDR1 is GTSNPN and CDR2 SVGIG (reference sequence). The CDR3 spells CAWSNDSPSGQYF. In nucleotides, the CDR3 is TGTGCCTGGAGTAACGACAGTCCTTCTGGGCAGTACTTC.

This chain uses TRBV19 with TRBJ1-4, with D uncertain. CDR3 length equals 14 residues. Germline V gene lookup returns CDR1 LNHDA and CDR2 SQIVND (reference sequence). Trimming pared 2 bases from V and 0 bases from J, leaving 4 bases between. CDR3 nucleotide sequence: TGTGCCAGTAGTATAAGCTCAACTAATGAAAAACTGTTTTTT. Translation gives CASSISSTNEKLFF.

In this sample, this clone turned up once. The chain employs TRBV4-3 and TRBJ1-1, with 7 positions matching TRBD1. V gave up 1 base and J gave up 8 bases; unmatched junction bases: 4. The CDR3 length is 13 residues. Germline V CDR1 and CDR2: LGHNA, YSLEER. This chain's CDR3 is CASSQAPGQEAFF. CDR3 sequence (DNA): TGCGCCAGCAGCCAAGCACCGGGACAGGAAGCTTTCTTT.

V gene TRBV6-5 combines with J gene TRBJ1-1, with a possible D match to TRBD1 (6 bases). Germline values: CDR1 MNHEY, CDR2 SVGAGI. V was shortened by 6 bases and J by 3 bases, with 14 bases between the two germline ends. This CDR3 has 14 amino acids. CDR3: CASRVQGTHTEAFF. The CDR3 region has the DNA TGTGCCAGCAGGGTACAGGGAACGCACACTGAAGCTTTCTTT.

To note about this clone: The junction differs from germline at one of its ends, possibly a read error. The chain is built from TRBV28 and TRBJ2-7; 9 bases are shared with TRBD1. From germline, CDR1 is MDHEN and CDR2 SYDVKM. This CDR3 is built from 11 residues. CDR3 region: CASSTGGMRSF. The CDR3 DNA is TGTGCCAGCAGTACAGGGGGCATGCGGTCTTTC.

The rearrangement links TRBV6-2 or TRBV6-3 to TRBJ1-5, with D unclear. Germline loops: CDR1 MNHEY, CDR2 SVGEGT. CDR3 size: 13 residues. Trimming took off 5 bases at V and 6 bases at J, with 11 bases between the two ends. The CDR3 sequence is CASSRSRGQPQHF. The CDR3 DNA is TGTGCCAGCAGTAGGTCGCGAGGTCAGCCCCAGCATTTT.

The CDR3 sequence: CAWSLQGETQYF. CDR3 DNA: TGTGCCTGGAGTTTGCAGGGGGAGACCCAGTACTTC. The chain uses TRBV30 and TRBJ2-5, with D perhaps matching TRBD1 (6 bases). The V end was cut by 2 bases, the J end by 5 bases, with 9 bases between. The V gene's germline CDR1 is GTSNPN and CDR2 SVGIG (reference sequence). The CDR3 is 12 amino acids.

The chain employs TRBV18 and TRBJ2-2; TRBD1 agrees at 7 bases. The germline V gene has CDR1 KGHSH and CDR2 LQKENI. The CDR3 runs to 15 residues. Trimming took 3 bases from V and 4 from J; bases not matched to a gene: 5. The CDR3 loop is CASSPRGQVTGELFF. CDR3 coding DNA: TGTGCCAGCTCACCGAGGGGGCAGGTCACCGGGGAGCTGTTTTTT.

This clone was seen once. CDR3 sequence: CASSAGLAGPYEQYF. CDR3 DNA sequence: TGTGCCAGCAGCGCGGGACTAGCGGGACCTTACGAGCAGTACTTC. The chain is built from TRBV9 and TRBJ2-7, with TRBD2 identical over 13 bases. The J segment lost 4 bases and the V segment lost 3 bases, leaving 4 bases of the junction unmatched. CDR1 is SGDLS, CDR2 YYNGEE, per germline. The CDR3 covers 15 residues.

For the CDR3, the DNA is TGTGCCAGCAGCCTTCGGGGATACACTGAAGCTTTCTTT. This translates into CASSLRGYTEAFF. The chain has TRBV5-6 and TRBJ1-1; no definite D call. V gave up 4 bases and J gave up 3 bases, with 10 bases separating them. CDR3 length equals 13 residues. In germline, CDR1 is SGHDT, CDR2 YYEEEE.

The chain is built from TRBV6-2 or TRBV6-3 and TRBJ1-2; 7 nucleotides match TRBD1. Germline CDR1 reads MNHEY; CDR2 reads SVGEGT. After removal of 5 bases from V and 4 bases from J, the junction contained 4 bases not matched to a gene. The CDR3 is made up of 13 amino acids. The CDR3 nucleotides read TGTGCCAGCAGTCCGGGACAGTCCTATGGCTACACCTTC. Translating it yields CASSPGQSYGYTF.

The V gene is TRBV5-4, the J gene TRBJ1-2; 7 bases match TRBD1. Germline V gene sequence: CDR1 SGHNT, CDR2 YYREEE (reference sequence). The J segment lost 5 bases and the V segment lost 0 bases, leaving 7 bases of the junction unmatched. The CDR3 is 15 residues long. CDR3 nucleotide sequence: TGTGCCAGCAGCTTGGATCCGGACAGGTCTTATGGCTACACCTTC. Its protein product is CASSLDPDRSYGYTF.

V and J are TRBV18 and TRBJ1-1; 9 bases align to TRBD1. This CDR3 has 13 residues. Germline CDR1 reads KGHSH; CDR2 reads LQKENI. The ends lost 4 bases at V and 6 bases at J; junction bases unmatched: 3. CDR3 DNA: TGTGCCAGCTCACTCCGGGACAGGGCTGAAGCTTTCTTT. Translation: CASSLRDRAEAFF.

The chain recombines TRBV7-9 with TRBJ2-2; tentatively, D is TRBD1 (6 bases). Germline V lookup: CDR1 SEHNR, CDR2 FQNEAQ (reference sequence). V dropped 3 bases and J dropped 4 bases, with 12 bases sitting between them. The CDR3 consists of 15 residues. CDR3 in DNA: TGTGCCAGCAGCTTTACAGGGCCGGGCACCGGGGAGCTGTTTTTT. Its protein product is CASSFTGPGTGELFF.

The gene calls are TRBV30 and TRBJ2-6; weak D call: TRBD1 (5 bases). This CDR3 has 15 residues. The ends were cut back, 6 bases at V and 0 bases at J, with 12 bases in the middle. CDR1 and CDR2 (germline): GTSNPN, SVGIG (reference sequence). The CDR3 region has the DNA TGTGCCTGCCAGGGCGCTGGCTCTGGGGCCAACGTCCTGACTTTC. Its protein is CACQGAGSGANVLTF.

The chain combines TRBV5-6 with TRBJ1-2; possible D gene TRBD1, 5 bases. V was trimmed by 0 bases and J by 3 bases, leaving 12 bases between them. CDR1 is SGHDT, CDR2 YYEEEE, per germline. The CDR3 is 15 residues long. The CDR3 nucleotides are TGTGCCAGCAGCTTGGAATCGACAGATTACTATGGCTACACCTTC. This translates into CASSLESTDYYGYTF.

This clone was observed a handful of times. This sequence joins TRBV6-5 and TRBJ1-2, with TRBD1 as a possible D gene (5 bases). Germline CDR1 MNHEY, CDR2 SVGAGI. V lost 8 bases to trimming and J lost 4 bases, with 17 bases between them. The CDR3 contains 14 residues. The chain's CDR3 is CASGGGRGSYGYTF. CDR3 bases: TGTGCCAGCGGGGGAGGGCGCGGGTCCTATGGCTACACCTTC.

The genes are TRBV5-1 and TRBJ2-2, with 7 bases aligning to TRBD1. V shed 0 bases and J 1 base; nucleotides not matched to a gene: 0. Germline V gives CDR1 SGHRS, CDR2 YFSETQ. This CDR3 contains 15 residues. The chain's CDR3 is CASSLGDRNTGELFF. CDR3 sequence (DNA): TGCGCCAGCAGCTTGGGGGACAGGAACACCGGGGAGCTGTTTTTT.

This rearrangement joins TRBV7-2 to TRBJ1-1; the D gene is possibly TRBD1 (5 bases). Germline V gene sequence: CDR1 SGHTA, CDR2 FQGNSA. This CDR3 contains 14 residues. V was trimmed by 4 bases and J by 7 bases, leaving 16 bases between them. The CDR3 nucleotides are TGTGCCAGCAGCTGGCAGGGTGCACCCTTTGAAGCTTTCTTT. Translation gives CASSWQGAPFEAFF.

The chain carries TRBV21-1 and TRBJ2-7; the table gives TRBD1 as D, unverified against the DNA. TRBV21-1 is a listed pseudogene. This CDR3 is 17 amino acids long. CDR3 sequence reads: CASSDYPSDRTFYEQYF. The CDR3 bases are TGTGCCAGCAGCGACTACCCATCGGACAGGACCTTCTACGAGCAGTACTTC.

This chain connects TRBV18 to TRBJ2-5; D is undetermined. The CDR3 is 12 residues long. The germline CDR1 and CDR2 sequences are KGHSH and LQKENI. Trimming took 6 bases from V and 4 from J, leaving 9 bases between them. CDR3 loop: CASSHVRETQYF. For the CDR3, the DNA is TGTGCCAGCTCCCATGTGAGAGAGACCCAGTACTTC. The entire variable domain, with the rest obtained from reference TRBV18 and TRBJ2-5, is as follows: NAGVMQNPRHLVRRRGQEARLRCSPMKGHSHVYWYRQLPEEGLKFMVYLQKENIIDESGMPKERFSAEFPKEGPSILRIQQVVRGDSAAYFCASSHVRETQYFGPGTRLLVL.

The V call is TRBV4-1, the J call TRBJ2-1, with TRBD2 matching 9 bases. Trimming at V came to 0 bases and at J to 3 bases, leaving 9 bases not matched to a gene. CDR3 size: 18 residues. Germline-derived CDR1 and CDR2 are MGHRA and YSYEKL. CDR3 bases: TGCGCCAGCAGCCAAGAACCAGGCGGGAGGGCCGACTACAATGAGCAGTTCTTC. It is translated as CASSQEPGGRADYNEQFF.

The chain has TRBV6-5 and TRBJ2-5; D possibly corresponds to TRBD2 (6 bases). The germline V and J ends were trimmed by 4 bases and 5 bases, with 11 bases remaining between them. The CDR3 consists of 13 residues. Germline lookup yields CDR1 MNHEY and CDR2 SVGAGI. The CDR3 sequence is CASSSGTDETQYF. Written as DNA, the CDR3 is TGTGCCAGCAGTTCCGGGACTGATGAGACCCAGTACTTC.